This T cell receptor (beta chain) was documented in a study of response to subunit inactivated influenza vaccine. General study results and limits: The authors put forward the suggestion that each seasonal influenza vaccination may bring in only a limited number of new T cells.

TCRdb reprocessed the RT-PCR reads with MiXCR, giving one entry per CDR3 protein. This sample yields 450,000 to 500,000 distinct CDR3 sequences, of which over 9.5% are seen a single time; approximately 12% belongs to the top ten. Concerning this clonotype: Its antigen is unknown.

This sample comprised PBMCs from blood, obtained around seven weeks after vaccination. The source of this sequence is a man aged 45-65 years who received an inactivated influenza vaccine.

In DNA form, the CDR3 reads TGTGCCAGCAGCCCCCCCGCGGGAGGGGGATTCGACGAGCAGTACTTC. As protein: CASSPPAGGGFDEQYF. V and J are TRBV4-2 and TRBJ2-7, with 9 bases aligning to TRBD2. Germline V gene data show CDR1 as LGHNA and CDR2 as YNFKEQ. This CDR3 is 16 amino acids long. V was pared by 4 bases and J by 5 bases, with 12 bases of the junction left unmatched.